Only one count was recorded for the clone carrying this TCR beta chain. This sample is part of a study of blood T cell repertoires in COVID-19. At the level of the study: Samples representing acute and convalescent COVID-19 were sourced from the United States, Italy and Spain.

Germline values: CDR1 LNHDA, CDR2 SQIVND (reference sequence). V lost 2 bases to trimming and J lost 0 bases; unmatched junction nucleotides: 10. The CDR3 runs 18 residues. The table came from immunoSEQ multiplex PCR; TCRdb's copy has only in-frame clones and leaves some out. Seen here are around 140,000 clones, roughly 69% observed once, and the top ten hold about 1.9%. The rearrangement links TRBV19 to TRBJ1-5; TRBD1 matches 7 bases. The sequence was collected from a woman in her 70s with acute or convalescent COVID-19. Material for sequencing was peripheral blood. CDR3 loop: CASSITHPTGFSNQPQHF. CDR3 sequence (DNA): TGTGCCAGTAGTATAACACACCCGACAGGGTTTAGCAATCAGCCCCAGCATTTT.